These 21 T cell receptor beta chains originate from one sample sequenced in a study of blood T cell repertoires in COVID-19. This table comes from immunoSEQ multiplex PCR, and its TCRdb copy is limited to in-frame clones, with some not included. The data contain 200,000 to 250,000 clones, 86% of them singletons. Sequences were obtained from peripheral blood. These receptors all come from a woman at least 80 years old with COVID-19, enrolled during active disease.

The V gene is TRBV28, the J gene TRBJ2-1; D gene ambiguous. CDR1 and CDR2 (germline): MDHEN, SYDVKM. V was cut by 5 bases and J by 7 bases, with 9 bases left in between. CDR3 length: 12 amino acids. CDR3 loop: CASSPPVNEQFF. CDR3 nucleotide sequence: TGTGCCAGCAGTCCCCCAGTGAATGAGCAGTTCTTC.

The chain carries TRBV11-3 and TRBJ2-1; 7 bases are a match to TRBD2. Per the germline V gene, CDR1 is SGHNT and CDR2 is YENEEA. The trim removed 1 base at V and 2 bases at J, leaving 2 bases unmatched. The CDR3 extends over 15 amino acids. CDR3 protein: CASSLGGGTYNEQFF. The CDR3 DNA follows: TGTGCCAGCAGCTTAGGCGGGGGAACCTACAATGAGCAGTTCTTC.

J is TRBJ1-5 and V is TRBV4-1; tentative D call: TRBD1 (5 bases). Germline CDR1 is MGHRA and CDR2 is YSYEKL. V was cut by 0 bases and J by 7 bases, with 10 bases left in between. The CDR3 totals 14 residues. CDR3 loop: CASSQESTGQPQHF. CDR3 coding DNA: TGCGCCAGCAGCCAAGAGTCCACAGGACAGCCCCAGCATTTT.

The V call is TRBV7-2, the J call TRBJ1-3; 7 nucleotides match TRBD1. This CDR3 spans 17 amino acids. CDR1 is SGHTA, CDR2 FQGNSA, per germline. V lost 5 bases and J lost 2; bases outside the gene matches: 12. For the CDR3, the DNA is TGTGCCAGCAGCGCCAAAGGGGGCCAGGGAACTGGAAACACCATATATTTT. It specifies CASSAKGGQGTGNTIYF.

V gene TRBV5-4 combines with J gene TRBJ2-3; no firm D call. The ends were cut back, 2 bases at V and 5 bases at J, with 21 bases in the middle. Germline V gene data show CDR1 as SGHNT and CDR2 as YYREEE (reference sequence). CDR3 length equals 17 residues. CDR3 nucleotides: TGTGCCAGCAGCTTCCCCACTGAGGCAAGGAGAGAAGATACGCAGTATTTT. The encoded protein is CASSFPTEARREDTQYF.

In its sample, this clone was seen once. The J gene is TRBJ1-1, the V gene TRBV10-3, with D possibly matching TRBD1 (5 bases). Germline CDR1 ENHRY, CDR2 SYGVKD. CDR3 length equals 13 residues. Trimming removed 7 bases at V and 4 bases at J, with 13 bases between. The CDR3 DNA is TGTGCCATCACTCCCGACAGTCTCACTGAAGCTTTCTTT. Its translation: CAITPDSLTEAFF.

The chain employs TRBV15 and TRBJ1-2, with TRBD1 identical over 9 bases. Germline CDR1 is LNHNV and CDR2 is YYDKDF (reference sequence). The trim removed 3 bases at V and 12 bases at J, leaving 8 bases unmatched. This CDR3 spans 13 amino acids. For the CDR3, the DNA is TGTGCCACCAGCAGGGGACAGGGTGGTATCCACACCTTC. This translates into CATSRGQGGIHTF.

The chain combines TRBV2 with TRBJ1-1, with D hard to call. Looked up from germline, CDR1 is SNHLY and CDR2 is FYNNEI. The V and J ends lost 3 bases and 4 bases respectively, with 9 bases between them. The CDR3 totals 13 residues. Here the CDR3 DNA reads TGTGCCAGCAGTGAGAACAGCCTCACTGAAGCTTTCTTT. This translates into CASSENSLTEAFF.

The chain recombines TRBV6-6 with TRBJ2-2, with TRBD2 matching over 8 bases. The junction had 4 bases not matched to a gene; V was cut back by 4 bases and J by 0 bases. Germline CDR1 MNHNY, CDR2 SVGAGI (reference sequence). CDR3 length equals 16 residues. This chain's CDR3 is CASSWSGGPNTGELFF. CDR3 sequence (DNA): TGTGCCAGCAGTTGGAGCGGGGGCCCGAACACCGGGGAGCTGTTTTTT.

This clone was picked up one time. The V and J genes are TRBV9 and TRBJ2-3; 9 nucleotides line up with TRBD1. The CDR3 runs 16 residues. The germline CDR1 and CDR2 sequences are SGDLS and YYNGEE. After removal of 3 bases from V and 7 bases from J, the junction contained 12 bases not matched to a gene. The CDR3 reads CASSAELGTGFYTQYF. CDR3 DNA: TGTGCCAGCAGCGCCGAACTCGGGACAGGGTTCTATACGCAGTATTTT.

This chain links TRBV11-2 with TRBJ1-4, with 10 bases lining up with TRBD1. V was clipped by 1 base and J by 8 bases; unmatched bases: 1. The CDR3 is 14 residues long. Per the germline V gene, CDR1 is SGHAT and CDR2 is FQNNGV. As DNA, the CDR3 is TGTGCCAGCAGCTTAGGGACAGGGGGAGAAAAACTGTTTTTT. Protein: CASSLGTGGEKLFF.

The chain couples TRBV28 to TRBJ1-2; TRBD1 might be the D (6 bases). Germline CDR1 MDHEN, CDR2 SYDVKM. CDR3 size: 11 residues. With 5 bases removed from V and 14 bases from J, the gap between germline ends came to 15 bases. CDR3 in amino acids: CASSPDRGPTF. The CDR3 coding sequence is TGTGCCAGCAGTCCGGACAGAGGGCCAACCTTC.

CDR3 nucleotide sequence: TGTGCCAGCAGTGACCCGGGACAGGGTCCCTCTGGGGCCAACGTCCTGACTTTC. Translating gives CASSDPGQGPSGANVLTF. V gene TRBV25-1 combines with J gene TRBJ2-6; 9 nucleotides align to TRBD1. CDR1 and CDR2 (germline): MGHDK, SYGVNS. The CDR3 spans 18 residues. With 3 bases clipped from V and 0 bases from J, the junction kept 6 bases outside the gene matches.

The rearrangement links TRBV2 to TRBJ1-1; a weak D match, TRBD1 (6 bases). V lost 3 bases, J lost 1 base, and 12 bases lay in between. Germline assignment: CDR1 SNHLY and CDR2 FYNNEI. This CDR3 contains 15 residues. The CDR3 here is CASSDEGGANTEAFF. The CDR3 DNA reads TGTGCCAGCAGTGATGAAGGGGGGGCGAACACTGAAGCTTTCTTT.

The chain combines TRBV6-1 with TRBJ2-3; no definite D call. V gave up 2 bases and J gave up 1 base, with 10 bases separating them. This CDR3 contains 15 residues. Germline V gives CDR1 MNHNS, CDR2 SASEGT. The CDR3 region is CASSETHYGTDTQYF. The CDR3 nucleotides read TGTGCCAGCAGTGAAACTCACTACGGCACAGATACGCAGTATTTT.

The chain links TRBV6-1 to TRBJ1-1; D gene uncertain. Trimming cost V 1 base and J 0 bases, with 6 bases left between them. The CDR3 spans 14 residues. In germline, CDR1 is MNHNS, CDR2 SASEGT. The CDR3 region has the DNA TGTGCCAGCAGTGAAGGGACTGTGAACACTGAAGCTTTCTTT. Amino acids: CASSEGTVNTEAFF.

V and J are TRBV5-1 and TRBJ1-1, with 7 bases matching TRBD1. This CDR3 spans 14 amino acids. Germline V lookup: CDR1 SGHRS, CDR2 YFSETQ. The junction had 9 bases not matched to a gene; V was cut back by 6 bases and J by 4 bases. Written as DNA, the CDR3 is TGCGCCAGCACCAAACATCAGGGGGTCACTGAAGCTTTCTTT. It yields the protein CASTKHQGVTEAFF.

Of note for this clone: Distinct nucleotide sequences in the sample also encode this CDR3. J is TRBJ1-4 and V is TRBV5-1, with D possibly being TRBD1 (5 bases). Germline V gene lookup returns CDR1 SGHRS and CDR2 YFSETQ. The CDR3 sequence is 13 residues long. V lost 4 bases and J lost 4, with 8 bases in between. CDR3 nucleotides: TGCGCCAGCAGCAGAGACAGTAATGAAAAACTGTTTTTT. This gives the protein CASSRDSNEKLFF.

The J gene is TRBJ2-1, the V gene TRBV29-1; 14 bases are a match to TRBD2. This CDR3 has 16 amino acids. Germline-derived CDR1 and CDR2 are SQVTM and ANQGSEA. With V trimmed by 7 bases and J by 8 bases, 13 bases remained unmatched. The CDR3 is CSGKRTGTSGGDEQFF. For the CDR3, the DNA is TGCAGCGGAAAACGAACCGGGACTAGCGGGGGTGATGAGCAGTTCTTC.

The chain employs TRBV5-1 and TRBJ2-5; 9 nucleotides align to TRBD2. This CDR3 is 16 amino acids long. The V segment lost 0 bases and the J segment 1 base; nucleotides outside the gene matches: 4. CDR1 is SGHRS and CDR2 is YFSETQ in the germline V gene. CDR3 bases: TGCGCCAGCAGCTTGGGATCTAGCGGGGTCCAAGAGACCCAGTACTTC. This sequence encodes CASSLGSSGVQETQYF.

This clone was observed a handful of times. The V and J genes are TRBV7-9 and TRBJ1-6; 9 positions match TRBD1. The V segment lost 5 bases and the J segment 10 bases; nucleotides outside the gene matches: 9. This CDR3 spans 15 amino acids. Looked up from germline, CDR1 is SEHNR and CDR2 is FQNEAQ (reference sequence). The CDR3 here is CASSPGQGSGSPLHF. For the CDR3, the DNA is TGTGCCAGCAGCCCCGGACAGGGGTCGGGGTCACCCCTCCACTTT.